This TCR beta chain was profiled in a study of cytomegalovirus exposure and HLA in healthy donors. To note about this clone: Its cognate antigen is unknown.

The CDR3 totals 15 residues. Germline V gene lookup returns CDR1 LNHDA and CDR2 SQIVND (reference sequence). The trim removed 8 bases at V and 8 bases at J, leaving 11 bases unmatched. Primers included in the PCR were 60 Vbeta and 13 Jbeta primers. Measured with immunoSEQ multiplex PCR; TCRdb has only the in-frame clones, and not every one. Recorded for this sample: approximately 120,000 clones. Study-level points and caveats: One later analysis reportedly identified an Asian-associated ancestry cluster that showed fewer N-insertions than the approximately 700-donor mean. As was reported, the classifier diagnosed cytomegalovirus status with high specificity and sensitivity. Rare sequences made up most TCRs, while some public TCRs were found in many donors. Most subjects' HLA-A and HLA-B alleles were reportedly predicted from TCR beta sequences.

The chain is built from TRBV19 and TRBJ1-5, with 11 bases matching TRBD1. Sequencing input: PBMCs. The source of this sequence is a man in his forties in good health and CMV-seronegative. The CDR3: CASGPSGTGGEPQHF. CDR3 coding DNA: TGTGCCAGTGGGCCCTCCGGGACAGGGGGGGAGCCCCAGCATTTT.